This T cell receptor (beta chain) is from a study of PD-L1 blockade in urothelial cancer. For the study at large: Atezolizumab at 1,200 mg intravenously every 3 weeks was started by patients around 2014. Across blood samples, T cells had a median count of roughly 140,000.

Generated by immunoSEQ multiplex PCR, the TCRdb table keeps only in-frame clones and is missing some. In the table there are about 120,000 clones, about 89% of which are singletons. V was trimmed by 7 bases and J by 2 bases, leaving 17 bases between them. The CDR3 has 15 residues. Germline lookup yields CDR1 SGHVS and CDR2 FQNEAQ. This clone was seen a single time. Its specificity is not known. The time point: peripheral blood 6 weeks after treatment start. General study findings and limits: Below-median pretreatment blood TCR clonality was associated with improved progression-free and overall survival. Larger 3-week expansion of tumor-associated blood clones was seen in durable-benefit patients.

Sequenced material: PBMCs, taken around atezolizumab (anti-PD-L1) treatment. This TCR came from a man aged 55 to 70 with urothelial cancer. This chain uses TRBV7-8 with TRBJ1-1, with D maybe TRBD1 (5 bases). The CDR3 protein is CASNPTGEVNTEAFF. For the CDR3, the DNA is TGTGCCAGCAACCCCACAGGCGAGGTCAACACTGAAGCTTTCTTT.